This TCR beta chain derives from a study of blood T cell repertoires in COVID-19. The protocol was immunoSEQ multiplex PCR, while the TCRdb copy is restricted to in-frame clones and leaves out a portion. The table records approximately 390,000 clones, 85% to 90% of them present only once. The sequenced material came from PBMCs or T cells enriched from blood (not recorded which). The clonotype originates from a woman in her fifties or sixties who had recovered from COVID-19.

The CDR3 loop reads CASSLAGVLAVGELFF. Here the CDR3 DNA reads TGTGCCAGCAGCTTAGCAGGGGTTTTAGCGGTCGGGGAGCTGTTTTTT. The rearrangement links TRBV7-9 to TRBJ2-2, with a weak D call TRBD2 (6 bases). The CDR3 loop spans 16 amino acids. Trimming left V 0 bases short and J 7 bases short, with 15 bases between. From germline, CDR1 is SEHNR and CDR2 FQNEAQ (reference sequence).